This T cell receptor beta chain was documented in a study of identical twins. This clonotype was counted ten times or more. No antigen is known for it. Unique molecular identifiers were in the cDNA, with template-switch universal primer binding. In TCRdb, the 5' RACE reads were re-called with MiXCR into one record per CDR3 protein. The profile shows fewer than 800,000 distinct CDR3 sequences, roughly 6.6% of them singletons. Findings of the study overall: Twin sharing of out-of-frame TCR alpha was underestimated by models in monozygotic pairs.

In germline, CDR1 is MNHEY, CDR2 SMNVEV (reference sequence). Unmatched junction bases numbered 4, after V lost 0 bases and J lost 7 bases. The CDR3 length is 16 residues. These same data were also listed under a study on yellow fever vaccine responses in identical twins.

Sequenced: PBMCs. The V and J genes are TRBV27 and TRBJ2-1; 12 bases are a match to TRBD2. This receptor was taken from a woman under 30 in good health. CDR3 amino acids: CASSLSLAGGRNEQFF. CDR3 bases: TGTGCCAGCAGTTTATCCCTAGCGGGAGGGCGAAATGAGCAGTTCTTC.